This T cell receptor (beta chain) was identified in a study of CD8+ T cells in alopecia areata. cDNA reverse transcribed from extracted RNA served as the sequencing template. Sequencing was performed with immunoSEQ multiplex PCR; in TCRdb, only in-frame clones are kept and a portion is missing. The sample yields 150,000 or so clones, about 89% seen once. In this sample, this clone turned up once. Germline V lookup: CDR1 MNHEY, CDR2 SMNVEV (reference sequence). The CDR3 extends over 13 amino acids. The V and J ends lost 5 bases and 10 bases, in that order; junction bases with no gene match: 3. The chain is built from TRBV27 and TRBJ2-1, with 12 bases identical to TRBD2. This sample comprised CD8+ T cells sorted from blood, obtained at week 0. The sequence was collected from a human donor with alopecia areata. The CDR3 DNA reads TGTGCCAGCAGTACTAGCGGGGGGAGGGAGCAGTTCTTC. This sequence encodes CASSTSGGREQFF.